This T cell receptor (beta chain) derives from a study of cytomegalovirus exposure and HLA in healthy donors. Study conclusions and caveats: Whilst most TCR sequences proved rare, a subset of public TCRs occurred across many donors. Listed as cytomegalovirus-associated were 150 or so TCR beta chains. Later analysis demonstrated an association between a missense DCLRE1C variant and TCR beta V- and J-gene trimming. Accurate predictions that matched the HLA-A and HLA-B alleles of most subjects were reportedly made from TCR beta sequences.

The germline CDR1 and CDR2 sequences are LGHNA and YSLEER. The V and J ends lost 2 bases and 4 bases respectively, with 9 bases between them. This CDR3 has 14 amino acids. A note on this clone: Its matching antigen is unknown.

Use of 60 Vbeta and 13 Jbeta primers characterized the PCR. The method was immunoSEQ multiplex PCR; TCRdb's version includes in-frame clones alone and lacks a portion of them. The sample carries over 110,000 clones, approximately 82% recorded once. Sequenced material: PBMCs. This receptor was taken from a woman aged 55-70 years in good health and CMV-seropositive. The chain joins TRBV4-3 to TRBJ2-1; D unclear. CDR3 in DNA: TGCGCCAGCAGCCAAACAGCCCCTTACAATGAGCAGTTCTTC. It yields the protein CASSQTAPYNEQFF.